These T cell receptor beta chains were read from a single sample in a study of cytomegalovirus exposure and HLA in healthy donors. Clones were read by immunoSEQ multiplex PCR, and TCRdb kept only the in-frame ones, dropping some. The table includes 150,000 or so clones, approximately 73% detected once. The sequenced sample consisted of PBMCs. The source is a woman aged 18-35 years in good health and CMV-seronegative. The CDR3 runs from the conserved cysteine through the conserved F or W. Fields, in order: V gene, D gene, clone size, J gene, CDR3 DNA, CDR3 protein. D genes are given only for firm matches. Size values are once, few and many counts, or a class for expanded clones, and some rows have none.

V: TRBV9
D: TRBD2
size: -
J: TRBJ2-1
DNA: TGTGCCAGCAGCGTAGGGGTTAGCGGGGGGAATGAGCAGTTCTTC
CDR3: CASSVGVSGGNEQFF

V: TRBV5-1
D: -
size: -
J: TRBJ2-1
DNA: TGCGCCAGCAGCTTGGACAGCCTCAATGAGCAGTTCTTC
CDR3: CASSLDSLNEQFF

V: TRBV6-6
D: -
size: -
J: TRBJ1-2
DNA: TGTGCCAGCACCAACTGGGGGGATCCTAACTATGGCTACACCTTC
CDR3: CASTNWGDPNYGYTF

V: TRBV5-1
D: -
size: -
J: TRBJ1-1
DNA: TGCGCCAGCAGCTTTCAGGGCGTGAACACTGAAGCTTTCTTT
CDR3: CASSFQGVNTEAFF

V: TRBV6-5
D: -
size: -
J: TRBJ1-6
DNA: TGTGCCAGCAGTTACAACAGGGAAATTTGGAATTCACCCCTCCACTTT
CDR3: CASSYNREIWNSPLHF

V: TRBV9
D: TRBD1
size: -
J: TRBJ2-3
DNA: TGTGCCAGCACCGCCAGGGGGCAGAGCACAGATACGCAGTATTTT
CDR3: CASTARGQSTDTQYF

V: TRBV19
D: -
size: -
J: TRBJ1-5
DNA: TGTGCCAGTAGTAAGCAGGGGCAACAGCCCCAGCATTTT
CDR3: CASSKQGQQPQHF

V: TRBV4-2
D: TRBD2
size: -
J: TRBJ2-2
DNA: TGTGCCAGCAGCCAAGGTTCGGGACTAGTAACCGGGGAGCTGTTTTTT
CDR3: CASSQGSGLVTGELFF

V: TRBV9
D: -
size: -
J: TRBJ1-2
DNA: TGTGCCAGCAGCGGGACATTTTACACGACCTTC
CDR3: CASSGTFYTTF

V: TRBV6-1
D: -
size: -
J: TRBJ2-2
DNA: TGTGCCAGCAATGGTTGGCGGTCAAACACCGGGGAGCTGTTTTTT
CDR3: CASNGWRSNTGELFF

V: TRBV6-5
D: -
size: -
J: TRBJ2-7
DNA: TGTGCCAGCAGTTATTCTGGAGCGACCTACTACGAGCAGTACTTC
CDR3: CASSYSGATYYEQYF

V: TRBV19
D: -
size: -
J: TRBJ2-1
DNA: TGTGCCAGTAGTATCAATCGGGAGCTGGGCAATGAGCAGTTCTTC
CDR3: CASSINRELGNEQFF

V: TRBV7-9
D: -
size: -
J: TRBJ1-1
DNA: TGTGCCAGCAGCTTAGAGACTCGGAACACTGAAGCTTTCTTT
CDR3: CASSLETRNTEAFF

V: TRBV5-8
D: TRBD2
size: -
J: TRBJ2-3
DNA: TGTGCCAGCGGATCGACTAGCGGCTTCACAGATACGCAGTATTTT
CDR3: CASGSTSGFTDTQYF

V: TRBV9
D: -
size: -
J: TRBJ2-1
DNA: TGTGCCAGCAGCGCCGGCCAGAGGATCCGTTCGGATGAGCAGTTCTTC
CDR3: CASSAGQRIRSDEQFF

V: TRBV4-1
D: TRBD1
size: -
J: TRBJ2-5
DNA: TGCGCCAGCAGCCAAGAGGCGACAGGGTGGCTGGAGACCCAGTACTTC
CDR3: CASSQEATGWLETQYF

V: TRBV4-3
D: -
size: few
J: TRBJ1-4
DNA: TGCGCCAGCAGCCAATATGGTAGAGAGGGAAGAGAGAAACTGTTTTTT
CDR3: CASSQYGREGREKLFF

V: TRBV6-1
D: -
size: -
J: TRBJ1-1
DNA: TGTGCCAGCAGTCCTCTTGGAAGCGCTGAAGCTTTCTTT
CDR3: CASSPLGSAEAFF

V: TRBV25-1
D: -
size: -
J: TRBJ1-1
DNA: TGTGCCAGCAGTGCAGCCGGGTGGACTGAAGCTTTCTTT
CDR3: CASSAAGWTEAFF

V: TRBV30
D: -
size: few
J: TRBJ1-3
DNA: TGTGCCTGGAGTCTTGGGACATCTGGAAACACCATATATTTT
CDR3: CAWSLGTSGNTIYF

V: TRBV7-9
D: -
size: once
J: TRBJ2-4
DNA: TGTGCCAGCAGCCCGCAGGGAGGAAACATTCAGTACTTC
CDR3: CASSPQGGNIQYF

V: TRBV10-3
D: -
size: -
J: TRBJ2-3
DNA: TGTGCCATCAGTGCGCAGGGCATTCCGGCAGATACGCAGTATTTT
CDR3: CAISAQGIPADTQYF

V: TRBV6-5
D: TRBD1
size: -
J: TRBJ1-2
DNA: TGTGCCAGCAGTTACTCGACAGGGGATACCTATGGCTACACCTTC
CDR3: CASSYSTGDTYGYTF

V: TRBV6-6
D: TRBD1
size: -
J: TRBJ1-1
DNA: TGTGCCAGCACCCAGGGGGCCTCCCCTGAAGCTTTCTTT
CDR3: CASTQGASPEAFF

V: TRBV18
D: TRBD2
size: -
J: TRBJ2-1
DNA: TGTGCCAGCTCACCACCGTTGGGGGCTAGCGGGAGACCAAACAATGAGCAGTTCTTC
CDR3: CASSPPLGASGRPNNEQFF

V: TRBV14
D: TRBD1
size: few
J: TRBJ1-5
DNA: TGTGCCAGCAGTACAGGGGGAGGCAATCAGCCCCAGCATTTT
CDR3: CASSTGGGNQPQHF

V: TRBV19
D: -
size: few
J: TRBJ1-5
DNA: TGTGCCAGTAGTATTAGCGGGGGGCTTTTCAATCAGCCCCAGCATTTT
CDR3: CASSISGGLFNQPQHF

V: TRBV7-9
D: -
size: once
J: TRBJ2-1
DNA: TGTGCCAGCAGCTCCGGACCCCTGCGGGGGCCGAGCTCCTACAATGAGCAGTTCTTC
CDR3: CASSSGPLRGPSSYNEQFF